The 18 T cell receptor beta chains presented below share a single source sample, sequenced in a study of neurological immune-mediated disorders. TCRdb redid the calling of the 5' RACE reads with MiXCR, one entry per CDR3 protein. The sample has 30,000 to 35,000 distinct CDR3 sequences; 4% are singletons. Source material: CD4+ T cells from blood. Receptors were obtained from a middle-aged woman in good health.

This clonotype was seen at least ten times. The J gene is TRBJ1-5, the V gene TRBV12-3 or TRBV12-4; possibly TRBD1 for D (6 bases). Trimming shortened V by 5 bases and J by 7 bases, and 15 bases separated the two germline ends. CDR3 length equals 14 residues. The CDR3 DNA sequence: TGTGCCAGCAGTCCGAGGGGGGGGCGGCAGCCCCAGCATTTT. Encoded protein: CASSPRGGRQPQHF.

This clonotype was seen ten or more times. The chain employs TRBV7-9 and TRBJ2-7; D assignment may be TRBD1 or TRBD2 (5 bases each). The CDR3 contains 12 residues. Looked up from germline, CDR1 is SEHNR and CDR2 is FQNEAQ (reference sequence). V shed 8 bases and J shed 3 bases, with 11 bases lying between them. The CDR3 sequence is CASEGPYYEQYF. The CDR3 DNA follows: TGTGCCAGCGAGGGACCCTACTACGAGCAGTACTTC.

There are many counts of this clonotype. CDR3 in amino acids: CSARLAGGNEQFF. The CDR3 DNA reads as TGCAGTGCTCGACTAGCGGGGGGGAATGAGCAGTTCTTC. The chain links TRBV20-1 to TRBJ2-1; 14 bases line up with TRBD2. This CDR3 comprises 13 residues. V shed 5 bases and J 7 bases; nucleotides not matched to a gene: 1. Germline CDR1 is DFQATT and CDR2 is SNEGSKA (reference sequence).

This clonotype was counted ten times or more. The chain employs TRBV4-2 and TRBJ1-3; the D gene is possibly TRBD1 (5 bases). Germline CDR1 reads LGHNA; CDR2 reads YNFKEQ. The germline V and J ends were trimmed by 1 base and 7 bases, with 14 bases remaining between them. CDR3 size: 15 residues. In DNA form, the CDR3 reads TGTGCCAGCAGCCAAGGTGCAGGGAGCGAGAACACCATATATTTT. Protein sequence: CASSQGAGSENTIYF.

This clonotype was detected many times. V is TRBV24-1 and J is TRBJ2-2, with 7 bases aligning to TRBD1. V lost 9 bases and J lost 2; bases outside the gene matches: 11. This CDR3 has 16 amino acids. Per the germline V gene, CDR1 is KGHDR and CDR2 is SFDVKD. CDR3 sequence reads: CATLPQGELNTGELFF. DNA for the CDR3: TGTGCCACCTTACCCCAGGGGGAACTTAACACCGGGGAGCTGTTTTTT.

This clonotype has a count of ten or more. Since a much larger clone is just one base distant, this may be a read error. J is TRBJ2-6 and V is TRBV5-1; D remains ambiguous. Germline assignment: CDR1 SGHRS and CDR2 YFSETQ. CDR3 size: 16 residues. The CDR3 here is CANSLVGSSGANVLTF. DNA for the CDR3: TGCGCCAACAGCTTAGTCGGTAGCTCTGGGGCCAACGTCCTGACTTTC.

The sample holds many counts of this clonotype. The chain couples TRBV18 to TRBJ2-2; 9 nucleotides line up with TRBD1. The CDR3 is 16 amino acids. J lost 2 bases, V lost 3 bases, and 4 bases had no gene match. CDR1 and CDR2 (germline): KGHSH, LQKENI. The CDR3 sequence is CASSPRQGENTGELFF. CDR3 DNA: TGTGCCAGCTCACCCCGACAGGGGGAAAACACCGGGGAGCTGTTTTTT.

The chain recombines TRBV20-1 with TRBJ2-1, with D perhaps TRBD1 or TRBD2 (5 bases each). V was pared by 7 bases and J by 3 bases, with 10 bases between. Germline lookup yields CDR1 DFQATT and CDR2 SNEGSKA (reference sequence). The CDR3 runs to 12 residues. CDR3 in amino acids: CSGGPNYNEQFF. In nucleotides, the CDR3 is TGCAGTGGGGGACCTAACTACAATGAGCAGTTCTTC.

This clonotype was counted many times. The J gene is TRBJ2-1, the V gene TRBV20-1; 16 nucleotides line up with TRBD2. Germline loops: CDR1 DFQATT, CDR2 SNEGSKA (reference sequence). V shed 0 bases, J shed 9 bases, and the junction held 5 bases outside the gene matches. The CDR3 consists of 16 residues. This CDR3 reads CSARDPGLAGGSEQFF. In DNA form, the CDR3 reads TGCAGTGCTAGAGATCCGGGACTAGCGGGAGGGAGTGAGCAGTTCTTC.

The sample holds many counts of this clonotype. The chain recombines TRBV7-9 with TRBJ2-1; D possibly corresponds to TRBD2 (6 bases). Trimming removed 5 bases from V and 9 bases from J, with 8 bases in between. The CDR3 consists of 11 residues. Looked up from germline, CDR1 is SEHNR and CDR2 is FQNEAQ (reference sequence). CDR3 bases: TGTGCCAGCAGCCGGAGGGCTGAGCAGTTCTTC. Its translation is CASSRRAEQFF. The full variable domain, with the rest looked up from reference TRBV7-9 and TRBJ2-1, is DTGVSQNPRHKITKRGQNVTFRCDPISEHNRLYWYRQTLGQGPEFLTYFQNEAQLEKSRLLSDRFSAERPKGSFSTLEIQRTEQGDSAMYLCASSRRAEQFFGPGTRLTVL.

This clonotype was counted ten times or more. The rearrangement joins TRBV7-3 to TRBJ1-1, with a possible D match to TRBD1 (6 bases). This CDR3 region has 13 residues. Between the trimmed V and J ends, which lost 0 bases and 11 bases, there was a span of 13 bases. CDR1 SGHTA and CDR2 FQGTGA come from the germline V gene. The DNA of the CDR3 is TGTGCCAGCAGCTTAACGAAGGGGGGTTTTGCTTTCTTT. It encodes CASSLTKGGFAFF.

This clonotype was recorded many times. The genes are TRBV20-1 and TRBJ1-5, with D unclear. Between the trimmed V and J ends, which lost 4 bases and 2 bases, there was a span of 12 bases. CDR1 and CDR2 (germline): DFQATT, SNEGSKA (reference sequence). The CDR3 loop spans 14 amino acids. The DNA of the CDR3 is TGCAGTGCTACCTACCTCGGTGGCAATCAGCCCCAGCATTTT. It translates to CSATYLGGNQPQHF.

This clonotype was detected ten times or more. In DNA form, the CDR3 reads TGCAGTGCTAGGGTACCCCGAGCCCCCACAGATACGCAGTATTTT. Translating it yields CSARVPRAPTDTQYF. The J gene is TRBJ2-3, the V gene TRBV20-1, with unresolved D. The length of the CDR3 is 15 residues. The germline gives CDR1 DFQATT, CDR2 SNEGSKA (reference sequence). Trimming removed 3 bases at V and 2 bases at J, with 15 bases between.

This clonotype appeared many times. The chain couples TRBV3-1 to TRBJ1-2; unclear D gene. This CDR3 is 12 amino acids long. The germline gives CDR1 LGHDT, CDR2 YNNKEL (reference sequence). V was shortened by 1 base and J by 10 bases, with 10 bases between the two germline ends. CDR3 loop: CASSQGLLPYTF. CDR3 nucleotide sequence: TGTGCCAGCAGCCAAGGATTGTTACCCTACACCTTC. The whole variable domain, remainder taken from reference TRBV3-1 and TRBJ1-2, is DTAVSQTPKYLVTQMGNDKSIKCEQNLGHDTMYWYKQDSKKFLKIMFSYNNKELIINETVPNRFSPKSPDKAHLNLHINSLELGDSAVYFCASSQGLLPYTFGSGTRLTVV.

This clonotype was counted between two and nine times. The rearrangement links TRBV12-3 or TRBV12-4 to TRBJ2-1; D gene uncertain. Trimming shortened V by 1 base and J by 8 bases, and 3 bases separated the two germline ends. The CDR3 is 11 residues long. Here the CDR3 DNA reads TGTGCCAGCAGTTTAGGGTATGAGCAGTTCTTC. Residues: CASSLGYEQFF.

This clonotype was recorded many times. CDR3 residues: CASSGVGYQPQHF. DNA for the CDR3: TGTGCCAGCAGTGGGGTCGGATATCAGCCCCAGCATTTT. The chain is built from TRBV25-1 and TRBJ1-5; D gene unclear. CDR1 is MGHDK and CDR2 is SYGVNS in the germline V gene. Trimming left V 4 bases short and J 5 bases short, with 9 bases between. CDR3 length: 13 amino acids.

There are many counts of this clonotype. The CDR3 DNA sequence: TGTGCCAGCAAACCAGGGGCCACCGGGGAGCTGTTTTTT. Translation: CASKPGATGELFF. The chain carries TRBV6-6 and TRBJ2-2; a weak D match, TRBD1 (6 bases). V was pared by 7 bases and J by 4 bases, with 10 bases between. The germline CDR1 and CDR2 sequences are MNHNY and SVGAGI (reference sequence). The CDR3 is made up of 13 amino acids.

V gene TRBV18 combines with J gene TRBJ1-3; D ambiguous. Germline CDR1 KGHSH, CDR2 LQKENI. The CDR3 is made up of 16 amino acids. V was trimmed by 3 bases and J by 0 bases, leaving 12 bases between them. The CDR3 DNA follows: TGTGCCAGCTCACCGAGGACTTCGAGCTCTGGAAACACCATATATTTT. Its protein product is CASSPRTSSSGNTIYF.